Listed below are T cell receptor beta chains from one sample, sequenced in a study of graft-versus-host responses after intestinal transplantation. TCRdb's table, derived via immunoSEQ multiplex PCR, lists solely in-frame clones and lacks some. The table has about 88,000 clones, about nine tenths seen once; the top ten hold approximately 0.11%. Their recognized antigens are unknown. Sample: unstimulated CD4+ T cells sorted from spleen or lymph node cells, taken before intestinal transplant. The receptor source for this set is a human donor who received an intestinal transplant. CDR3s include the opening cysteine and the closing phenylalanine or tryptophan. Fields, in order: J gene, V gene, D gene, clone size, CDR3 protein, CDR3 DNA. A D gene is named only where the DNA matches it firmly. Rows may omit the clone size; those that give it use once, few, many or a size class.

j_gene: TRBJ2-7
v_gene: TRBV6-1
d_gene: NA
abundance: NA
CDR3aa: CASRADYEQYF
CDR3nt: TGTGCCAGCAGGGCCGACTACGAGCAGTACTTC

j_gene: TRBJ2-3
v_gene: TRBV2
d_gene: NA
abundance: once
CDR3aa: CASTKGGGDTQYF
CDR3nt: TGTGCCAGCACCAAGGGGGGAGGGGATACGCAGTATTTT

j_gene: TRBJ2-3
v_gene: TRBV6-1
d_gene: NA
abundance: NA
CDR3aa: CASSDAGGSTDTQYF
CDR3nt: TGTGCCAGCAGTGACGCAGGGGGGTCCACAGATACGCAGTATTTT

j_gene: TRBJ1-1
v_gene: TRBV11-1
d_gene: NA
abundance: NA
CDR3aa: CASSSANSLMNTEAFF
CDR3nt: TGTGCCAGCAGCTCCGCTAACAGTCTCATGAACACTGAAGCTTTCTTT

j_gene: TRBJ2-3
v_gene: TRBV5-6
d_gene: TRBD2
abundance: NA
CDR3aa: CASSGTSGTDTQYF
CDR3nt: TGTGCCAGCAGCGGGACTAGCGGTACAGATACGCAGTATTTT

j_gene: TRBJ1-2
v_gene: TRBV29-1
d_gene: TRBD1
abundance: NA
CDR3aa: CSCGTVFGYTF
CDR3nt: TGCAGCTGCGGGACAGTTTTTGGCTACACCTTC

j_gene: TRBJ1-6
v_gene: TRBV4-2
d_gene: NA
abundance: NA
CDR3aa: CASSRRTVDNSPLHF
CDR3nt: TGTGCCAGCAGCCGGAGGACAGTAGATAATTCACCCCTCCACTTT

j_gene: TRBJ1-1
v_gene: TRBV25-1
d_gene: NA
abundance: NA
CDR3aa: CASSELLGHQGTEAFF
CDR3nt: TGTGCCAGCAGTGAATTATTAGGGCACCAGGGCACTGAAGCTTTCTTT

j_gene: TRBJ2-7
v_gene: TRBV10-3
d_gene: TRBD1
abundance: NA
CDR3aa: CAIRTGMTYEQYF
CDR3nt: TGTGCCATCCGGACAGGGATGACCTACGAGCAGTACTTC

j_gene: TRBJ1-2
v_gene: TRBV11-2
d_gene: NA
abundance: NA
CDR3aa: CASSLNWAPYGYTF
CDR3nt: TGTGCCAGCAGCTTAAATTGGGCACCCTATGGCTACACCTTC

j_gene: TRBJ2-1
v_gene: TRBV9
d_gene: TRBD2
abundance: NA
CDR3aa: CASSVSGGRIEQFF
CDR3nt: TGTGCCAGCAGCGTTTCGGGGGGGCGTATTGAGCAGTTCTTC

j_gene: TRBJ2-2
v_gene: TRBV11-2
d_gene: NA
abundance: NA
CDR3aa: CASSLSVVAAGELFF
CDR3nt: TGTGCCAGCAGCTTATCTGTGGTGGCGGCCGGGGAGCTGTTTTTT

j_gene: TRBJ1-1
v_gene: TRBV5-6
d_gene: NA
abundance: NA
CDR3aa: CASSSKGGSTEAFF
CDR3nt: TGTGCCAGCAGCAGCAAGGGCGGGAGCACTGAAGCTTTCTTT

j_gene: TRBJ1-2
v_gene: TRBV29-1
d_gene: TRBD1
abundance: few
CDR3aa: CSAVWTGDGYTF
CDR3nt: TGCAGCGCCGTCTGGACAGGGGACGGCTACACCTTC

j_gene: TRBJ2-5
v_gene: TRBV4-2
d_gene: TRBD2
abundance: NA
CDR3aa: CASSPYLGLAGGGETQYF
CDR3nt: TGTGCCAGCAGCCCCTACCTGGGGTTGGCGGGGGGCGGTGAGACCCAGTACTTC

j_gene: TRBJ1-2
v_gene: TRBV10-2
d_gene: NA
abundance: NA
CDR3aa: CASTNRVANYGYTF
CDR3nt: TGCGCCAGCACCAACAGGGTGGCTAACTATGGCTACACCTTC

j_gene: TRBJ1-6
v_gene: TRBV5-1
d_gene: TRBD1
abundance: NA
CDR3aa: CASSRQTGDNSPLHF
CDR3nt: TGCGCCAGCAGCCGCCAGACAGGGGATAATTCACCCCTCCACTTT